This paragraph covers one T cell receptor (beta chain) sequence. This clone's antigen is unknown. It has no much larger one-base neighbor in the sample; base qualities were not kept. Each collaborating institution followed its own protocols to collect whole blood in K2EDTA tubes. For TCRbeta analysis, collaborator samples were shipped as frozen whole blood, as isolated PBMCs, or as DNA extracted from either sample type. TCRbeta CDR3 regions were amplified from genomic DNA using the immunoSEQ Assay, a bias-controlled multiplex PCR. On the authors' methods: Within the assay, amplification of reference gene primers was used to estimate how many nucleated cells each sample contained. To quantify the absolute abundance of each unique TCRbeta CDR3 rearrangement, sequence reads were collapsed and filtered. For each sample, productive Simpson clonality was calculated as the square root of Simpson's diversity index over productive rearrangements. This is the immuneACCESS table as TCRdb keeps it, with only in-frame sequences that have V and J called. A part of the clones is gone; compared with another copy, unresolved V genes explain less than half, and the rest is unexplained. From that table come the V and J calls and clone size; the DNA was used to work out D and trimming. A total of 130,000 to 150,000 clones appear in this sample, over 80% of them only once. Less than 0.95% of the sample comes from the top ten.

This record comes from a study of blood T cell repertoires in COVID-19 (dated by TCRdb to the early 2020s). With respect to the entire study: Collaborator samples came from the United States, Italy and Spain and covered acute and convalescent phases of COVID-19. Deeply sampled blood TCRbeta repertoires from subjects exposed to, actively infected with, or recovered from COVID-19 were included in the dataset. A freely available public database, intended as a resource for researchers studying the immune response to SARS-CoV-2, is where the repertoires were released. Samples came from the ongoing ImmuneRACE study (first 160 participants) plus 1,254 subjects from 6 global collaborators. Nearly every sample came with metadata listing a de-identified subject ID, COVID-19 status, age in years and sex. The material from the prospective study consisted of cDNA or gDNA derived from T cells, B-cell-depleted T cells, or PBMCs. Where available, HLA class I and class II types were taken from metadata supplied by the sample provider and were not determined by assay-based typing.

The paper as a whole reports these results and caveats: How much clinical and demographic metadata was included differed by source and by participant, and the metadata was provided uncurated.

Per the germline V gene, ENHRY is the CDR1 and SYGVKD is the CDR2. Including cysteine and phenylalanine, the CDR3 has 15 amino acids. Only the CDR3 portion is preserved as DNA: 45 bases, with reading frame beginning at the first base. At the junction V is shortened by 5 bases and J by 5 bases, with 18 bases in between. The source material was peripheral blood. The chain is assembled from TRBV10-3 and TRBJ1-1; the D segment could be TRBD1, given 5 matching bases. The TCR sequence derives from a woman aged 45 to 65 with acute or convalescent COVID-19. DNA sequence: TGTGCCATCAGTCCGGGGGGAGGGGCAGGGACTGAAGCTTTCTTT. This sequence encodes CAISPGGGAGTEAFF.